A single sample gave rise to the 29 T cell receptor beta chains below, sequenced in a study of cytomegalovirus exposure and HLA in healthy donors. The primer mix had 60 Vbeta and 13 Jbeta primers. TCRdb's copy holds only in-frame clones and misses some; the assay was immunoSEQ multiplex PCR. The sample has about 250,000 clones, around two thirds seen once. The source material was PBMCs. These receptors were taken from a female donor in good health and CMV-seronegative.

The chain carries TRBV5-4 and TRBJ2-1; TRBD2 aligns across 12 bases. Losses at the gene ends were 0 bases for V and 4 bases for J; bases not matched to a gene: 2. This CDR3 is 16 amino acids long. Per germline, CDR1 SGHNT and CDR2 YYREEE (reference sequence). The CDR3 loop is CASSLGLAGVYNEQFF. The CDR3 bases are TGTGCCAGCAGCTTGGGACTAGCGGGAGTGTACAATGAGCAGTTCTTC. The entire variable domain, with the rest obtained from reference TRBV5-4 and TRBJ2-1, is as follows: ETGVTQSPTHLIKTRGQQVTLRCSSQSGHNTVSWYQQALGQGPQFIFQYYREEENGRGNFPPRFSGLQFPNYSSELNVNALELDDSALYLCASSLGLAGVYNEQFFGPGTRLTVL.

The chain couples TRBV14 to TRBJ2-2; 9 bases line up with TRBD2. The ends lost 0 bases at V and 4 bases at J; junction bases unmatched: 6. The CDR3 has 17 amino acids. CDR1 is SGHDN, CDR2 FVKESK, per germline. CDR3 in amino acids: CASSQEGAGGPTGELFF. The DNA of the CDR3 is TGTGCCAGCAGCCAAGAGGGCGCGGGAGGGCCCACCGGGGAGCTGTTTTTT.

CDR3 in DNA: TGTGCCTGGAGTGTACTGCCCTACGAGCAGTACTTC. This translates into CAWSVLPYEQYF. This chain uses TRBV30 with TRBJ2-7; D remains ambiguous. The germline gives CDR1 GTSNPN, CDR2 SVGIG (reference sequence). CDR3 size: 12 residues. The V and J ends lost 0 bases and 2 bases respectively, with 5 bases between them.

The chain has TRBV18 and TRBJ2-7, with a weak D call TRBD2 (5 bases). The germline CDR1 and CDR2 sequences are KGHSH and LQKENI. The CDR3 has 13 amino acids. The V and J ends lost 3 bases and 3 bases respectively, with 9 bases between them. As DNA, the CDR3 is TGTGCCAGCTCACCGGACTCCGACTACGAGCAGTACTTC. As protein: CASSPDSDYEQYF.

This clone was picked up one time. The CDR3 reads CASSSPADSYNEQFF. CDR3 nucleotide sequence: TGTGCCAGCAGCAGCCCAGCGGACTCCTACAATGAGCAGTTCTTC. The rearrangement uses TRBV11-3 and TRBJ2-1, with a possible D match to TRBD2 (5 bases). The germline CDR1 and CDR2 sequences are SGHNT and YENEEA. V was pared by 5 bases and J by 0 bases, with 11 bases between. The CDR3 runs to 15 residues.

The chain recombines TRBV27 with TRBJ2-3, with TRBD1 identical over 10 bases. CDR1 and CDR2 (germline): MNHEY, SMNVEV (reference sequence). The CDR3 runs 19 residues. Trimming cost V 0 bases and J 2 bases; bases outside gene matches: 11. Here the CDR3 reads CASSLSGQGPWRVTDTQYF. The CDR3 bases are TGTGCCAGCAGTTTATCGGGACAGGGGCCGTGGAGGGTCACAGATACGCAGTATTTT.

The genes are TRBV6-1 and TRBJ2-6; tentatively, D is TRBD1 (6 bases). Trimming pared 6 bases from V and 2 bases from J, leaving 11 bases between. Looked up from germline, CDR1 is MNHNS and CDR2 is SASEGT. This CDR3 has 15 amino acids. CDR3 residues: CASSKKGAGANVLTF. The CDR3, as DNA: TGTGCCAGCAGCAAAAAGGGGGCTGGGGCCAACGTCCTGACTTTC.

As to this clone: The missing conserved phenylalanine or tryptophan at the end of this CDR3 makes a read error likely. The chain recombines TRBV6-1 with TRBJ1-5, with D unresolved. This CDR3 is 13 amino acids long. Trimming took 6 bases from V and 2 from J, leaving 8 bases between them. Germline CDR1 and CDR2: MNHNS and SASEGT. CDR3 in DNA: TGTGCCAGCAGCCTCGAGCGCAATCAGCCCCAGCATTGT. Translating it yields CASSLERNQPQHC.

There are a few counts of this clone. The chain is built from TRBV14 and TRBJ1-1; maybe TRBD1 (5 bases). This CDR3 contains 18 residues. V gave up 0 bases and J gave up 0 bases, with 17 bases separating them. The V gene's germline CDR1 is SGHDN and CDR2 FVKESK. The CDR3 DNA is TGTGCCAGCAGCCAAGATAAGGGGTGGTATAACATGAACACTGAAGCTTTCTTT. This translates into CASSQDKGWYNMNTEAFF.

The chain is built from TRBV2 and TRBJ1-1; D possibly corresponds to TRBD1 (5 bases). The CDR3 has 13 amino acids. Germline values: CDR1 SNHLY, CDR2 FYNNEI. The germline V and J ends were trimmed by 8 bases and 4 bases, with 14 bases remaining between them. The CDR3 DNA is TGTGCCAGCCTGATGGTTGGGGCCACTGAAGCTTTCTTT. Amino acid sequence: CASLMVGATEAFF.

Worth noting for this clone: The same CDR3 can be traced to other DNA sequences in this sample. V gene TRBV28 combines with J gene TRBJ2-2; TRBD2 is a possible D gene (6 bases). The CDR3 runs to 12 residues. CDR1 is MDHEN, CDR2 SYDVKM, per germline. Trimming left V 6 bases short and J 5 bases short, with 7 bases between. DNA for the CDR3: TGTGCCAGCAGCCGGGGGACCGGGGAGCTGTTTTTT. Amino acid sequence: CASSRGTGELFF.

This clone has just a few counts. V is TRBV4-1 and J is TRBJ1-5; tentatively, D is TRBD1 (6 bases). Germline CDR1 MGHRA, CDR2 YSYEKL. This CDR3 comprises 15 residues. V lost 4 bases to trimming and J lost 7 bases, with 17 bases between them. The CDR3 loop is CASSPIDRLWQPQHF. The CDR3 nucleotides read TGCGCCAGCAGCCCTATCGACAGGCTATGGCAGCCCCAGCATTTT.

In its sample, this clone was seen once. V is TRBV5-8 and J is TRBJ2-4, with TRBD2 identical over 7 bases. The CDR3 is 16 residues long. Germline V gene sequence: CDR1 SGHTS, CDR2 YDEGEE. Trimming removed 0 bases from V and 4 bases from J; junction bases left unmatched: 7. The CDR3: CASSLGRVGGKNIQYF. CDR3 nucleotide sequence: TGTGCCAGCAGCTTGGGACGGGTGGGGGGGAAAAACATTCAGTACTTC. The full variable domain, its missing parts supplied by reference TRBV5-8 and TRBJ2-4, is EAGVTQSPTHLIKTRGQQATLRCSPISGHTSVYWYQQALGLGLQFLLWYDEGEERNRGNFPPRFSGRQFPNYSSELNVNALELEDSALYLCASSLGRVGGKNIQYFGAGTRLSVL.

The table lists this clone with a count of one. CDR3 sequence reads: CSARVGEFYTF. CDR3 bases: TGCAGTGCTAGAGTTGGTGAGTTCTACACCTTC. The chain combines TRBV20-1 with TRBJ1-2; unclear D gene. Trimming took off 1 base at V and 10 bases at J, with 10 bases between the two ends. CDR3 length equals 11 residues. Germline CDR1 DFQATT, CDR2 SNEGSKA (reference sequence).

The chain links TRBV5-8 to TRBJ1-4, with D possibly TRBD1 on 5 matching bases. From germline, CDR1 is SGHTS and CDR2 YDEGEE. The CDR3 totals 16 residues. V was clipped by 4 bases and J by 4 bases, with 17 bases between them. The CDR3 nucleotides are TGTGCCAGCAGCCGTGGACCGACAGCATATAATGAAAAACTGTTTTTT. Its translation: CASSRGPTAYNEKLFF. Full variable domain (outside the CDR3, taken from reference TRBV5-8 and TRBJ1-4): EAGVTQSPTHLIKTRGQQATLRCSPISGHTSVYWYQQALGLGLQFLLWYDEGEERNRGNFPPRFSGRQFPNYSSELNVNALELEDSALYLCASSRGPTAYNEKLFFGSGTQLSVL.

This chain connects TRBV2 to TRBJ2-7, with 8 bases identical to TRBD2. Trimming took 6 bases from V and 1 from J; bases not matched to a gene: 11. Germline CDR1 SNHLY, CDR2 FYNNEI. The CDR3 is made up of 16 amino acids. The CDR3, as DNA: TGTGCCAGCAGGGGAGCCAGAGCGGGAGCTTCCTACGAGCAGTACTTC. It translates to CASRGARAGASYEQYF. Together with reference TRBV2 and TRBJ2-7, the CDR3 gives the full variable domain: EPEVTQTPSHQVTQMGQEVILRCVPISNHLYFYWYRQILGQKVEFLVSFYNNEISEKSEIFDDQFSVERPDGSNFTLKIRSTKLEDSAMYFCASRGARAGASYEQYFGPGTRLTVT.

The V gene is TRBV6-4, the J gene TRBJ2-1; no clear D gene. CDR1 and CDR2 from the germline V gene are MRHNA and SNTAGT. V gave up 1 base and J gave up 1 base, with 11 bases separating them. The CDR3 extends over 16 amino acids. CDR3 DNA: TGTGCCAGCAGTGACTTTGCGCGGAAGTCCTACAATGAGCAGTTCTTC. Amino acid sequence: CASSDFARKSYNEQFF.

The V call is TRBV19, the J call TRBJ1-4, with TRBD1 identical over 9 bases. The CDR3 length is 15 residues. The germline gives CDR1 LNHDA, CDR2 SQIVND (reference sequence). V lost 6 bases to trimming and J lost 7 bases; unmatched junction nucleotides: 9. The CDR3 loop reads CASSTWGTGSEKLFF. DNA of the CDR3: TGTGCCAGTAGCACATGGGGGACAGGGAGTGAAAAACTGTTTTTT. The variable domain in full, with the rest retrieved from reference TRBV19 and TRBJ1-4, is DGGITQSPKYLFRKEGQNVTLSCEQNLNHDAMYWYRQDPGQGLRLIYYSQIVNDFQKGDIAEGYSVSREKKESFPLTVTSAQKNPTAFYLCASSTWGTGSEKLFFGSGTQLSVL.

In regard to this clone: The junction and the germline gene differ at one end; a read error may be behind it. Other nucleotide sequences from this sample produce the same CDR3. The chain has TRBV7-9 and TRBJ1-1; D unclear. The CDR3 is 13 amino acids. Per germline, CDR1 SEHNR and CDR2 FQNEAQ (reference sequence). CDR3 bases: TGTTCCAGCAGCTTAGATATTAACACTGAAGCTTTCTTT. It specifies CSSSLDINTEAFF.

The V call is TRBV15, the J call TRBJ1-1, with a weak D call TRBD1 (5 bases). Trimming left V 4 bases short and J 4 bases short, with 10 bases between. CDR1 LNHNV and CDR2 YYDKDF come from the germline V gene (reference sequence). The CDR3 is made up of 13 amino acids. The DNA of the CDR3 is TGTGCCACCAGCATCCGGGGGGGCACTGAAGCTTTCTTT. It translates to CATSIRGGTEAFF.

CDR3 nucleotides: TGTGCCACCAGCAGAGATAAGGCTAGCGGGAGCGGTGAGCAGTTCTTC. Translated, it gives CATSRDKASGSGEQFF. The V call is TRBV15, the J call TRBJ2-1; 10 nucleotides match TRBD2. Germline-derived CDR1 and CDR2 are LNHNV and YYDKDF (reference sequence). The CDR3 runs to 16 residues. Losses at the gene ends were 0 bases for V and 9 bases for J; bases not matched to a gene: 8.

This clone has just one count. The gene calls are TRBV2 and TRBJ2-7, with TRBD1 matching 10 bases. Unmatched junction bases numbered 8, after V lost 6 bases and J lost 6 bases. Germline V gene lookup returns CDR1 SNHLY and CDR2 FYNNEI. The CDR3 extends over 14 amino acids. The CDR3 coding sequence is TGTGCCAGCAGCCGGGGGGACAGGGGATTCGAGCAGTACTTC. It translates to CASSRGDRGFEQYF.

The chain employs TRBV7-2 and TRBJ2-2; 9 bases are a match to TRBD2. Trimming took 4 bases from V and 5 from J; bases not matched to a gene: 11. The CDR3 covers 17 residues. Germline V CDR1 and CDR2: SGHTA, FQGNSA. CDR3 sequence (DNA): TGTGCCAGCAGCTCCCCCGTGGGCGGGAGGGTTACCGGGGAGCTGTTTTTT. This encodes CASSSPVGGRVTGELFF.

CDR3 coding DNA: TGCGCCAGCAGTGAGGAGGGTGTCGCCGGGGAGCTGTTTTTT. This sequence encodes CASSEEGVAGELFF. J is TRBJ2-2 and V is TRBV5-1; D may be TRBD2 (6 bases). This CDR3 has 14 residues. Germline CDR1 reads SGHRS; CDR2 reads YFSETQ. V lost 5 bases, J lost 6 bases, and 14 bases lay in between.

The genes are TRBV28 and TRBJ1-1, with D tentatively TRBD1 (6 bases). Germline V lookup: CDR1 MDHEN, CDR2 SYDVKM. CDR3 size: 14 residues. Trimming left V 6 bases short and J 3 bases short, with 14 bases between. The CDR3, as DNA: TGTGCCAGCAGGCCCAGGGGAGGGTACACTGAAGCTTTCTTT. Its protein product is CASRPRGGYTEAFF.

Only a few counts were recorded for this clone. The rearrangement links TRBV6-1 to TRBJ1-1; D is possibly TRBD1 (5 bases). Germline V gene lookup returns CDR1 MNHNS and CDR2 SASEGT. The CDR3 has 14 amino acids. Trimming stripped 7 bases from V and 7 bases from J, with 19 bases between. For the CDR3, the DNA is TGTGCCAGCACCGAAGTCCAGGGATCGGGTGAAGCTTTCTTT. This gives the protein CASTEVQGSGEAFF.

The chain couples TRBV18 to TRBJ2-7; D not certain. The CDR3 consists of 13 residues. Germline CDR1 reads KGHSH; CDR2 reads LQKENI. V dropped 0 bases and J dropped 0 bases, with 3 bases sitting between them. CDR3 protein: CASSPPASYEQYF. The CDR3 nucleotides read TGTGCCAGCTCACCACCAGCCTCCTACGAGCAGTACTTC.

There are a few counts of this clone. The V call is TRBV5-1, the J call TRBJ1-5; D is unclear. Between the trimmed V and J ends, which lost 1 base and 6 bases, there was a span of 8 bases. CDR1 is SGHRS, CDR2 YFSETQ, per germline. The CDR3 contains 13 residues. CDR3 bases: TGCGCCAGCAGCTTGTCCCCGGGTCAGCCCCAGCATTTT. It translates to CASSLSPGQPQHF.

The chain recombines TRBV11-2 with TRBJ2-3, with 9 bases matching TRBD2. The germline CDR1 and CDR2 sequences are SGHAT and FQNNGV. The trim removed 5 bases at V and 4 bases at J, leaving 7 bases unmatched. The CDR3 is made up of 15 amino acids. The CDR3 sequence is CASSPLAGIPDTQYF. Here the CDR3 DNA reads TGTGCCAGCAGCCCCCTAGCGGGGATTCCAGATACGCAGTATTTT.